The next 10 T cell receptor beta chains were all read from a single sample in a study of post-analysis software for immune sequencing data (dated by TCRdb to the mid-2010s). These receptors have no identified antigens. Libraries were built with PCR. The instrument given in TCRdb is Illumina HiSeq 2500. To reduce PCR and sequencing biases, unique molecular identifiers were built into the TCR beta cDNA libraries. The public reads were quality trimmed at Q25 with fastp and then assembled into clones with MiXCR by TCRdb, keeping productive beta chains. Each record represents a unique CDR3 protein, reported with the most common genes and DNA among its rows. For this sample the table gives 250,000 to 300,000 distinct CDR3 sequences, of which 36% were detected only once. The ten largest clones add up to around 4.8% of the sample. Summary of the overall study and its limitations: Patients showed significantly higher frequencies than controls for roughly five TRBV segments, among them TRBV5-6, TRBV5-1 and TRBV20-1.

Input material: blood. The source of these receptors is a girl under 18 with multiple sclerosis.

There are a few counts of this clonotype. The rearrangement links TRBV6-6 to TRBJ2-7; no reliable D call. The CDR3 runs to 14 residues. The germline V and J ends were trimmed by 7 bases and 10 bases, with 23 bases remaining between them. Per germline, CDR1 MNHNY and CDR2 SVGAGI (reference sequence). The CDR3 DNA is TGTGCCAGCACCCTAAATCCGCAGCCATCTAAACAGTACTTC. Translation: CASTLNPQPSKQYF.

J is TRBJ1-2 and V is TRBV5-1, with a possible D match to TRBD1 (6 bases). The V end lost 0 bases, the J end lost 7 bases, and 10 bases lay between the germline ends. The CDR3 is made up of 13 amino acids. Germline assignment: CDR1 SGHRS and CDR2 YFSETQ. CDR3 DNA: TGCGCCAGCAGCTTGGTACAGGGAGGTGGCTACACCTTC. It specifies CASSLVQGGGYTF.

This rearrangement joins TRBV7-9 to TRBJ1-1; possibly TRBD1 for D (5 bases). Germline values: CDR1 SEHNR, CDR2 FQNEAQ (reference sequence). This CDR3 spans 14 amino acids. The V end was cut by 2 bases, the J end by 6 bases, with 13 bases between. The DNA of the CDR3 is TGTGCCAGCAGCTTAAACCGGCCAGGGCCTGAAGCTTTCTTT. Translated: CASSLNRPGPEAFF.

About this clonotype itself: This may arise from a read error, as a much more abundant clone is one base away. The chain's CDR3 is CASQVAGWSAGELFF. CDR3 bases: TGCGCCAGCCAGGTGGCCGGATGGTCCGCCGGGGAGCTGTTTTTT. The rearrangement joins TRBV10-2 to TRBJ2-2; D is unresolved. The CDR3 loop spans 15 amino acids. The germline gives CDR1 WSHSY, CDR2 SAAADI. Trimming removed 8 bases at V and 6 bases at J, with 19 bases between.

This chain joins TRBV11-2 and TRBJ1-2, with no clear D. Germline V gene lookup returns CDR1 SGHAT and CDR2 FQNNGV. V was pared by 3 bases and J by 5 bases, with 13 bases between. The CDR3 consists of 14 residues. CDR3 nucleotides: TGTGCCAGCAGCTTCATTACAGCGGGTTATGGCTACACCTTC. It is translated as CASSFITAGYGYTF.

The CDR3 reads CSARDFREGRNEQYF. CDR3 nucleotide sequence: TGCAGTGCTAGAGATTTTCGGGAGGGCCGCAATGAGCAGTACTTC. This sequence joins TRBV20-1 and TRBJ2-5; 8 nucleotides match TRBD2. The CDR3 length is 15 residues. V gave up 0 bases and J gave up 11 bases; unmatched junction bases: 14. The germline V gene encodes CDR1 DFQATT and CDR2 SNEGSKA (reference sequence).

The chain links TRBV6-5 to TRBJ2-7, with D maybe TRBD2 (5 bases). Germline CDR1 and CDR2: MNHEY and SVGAGI. CDR3 size: 17 residues. Deletions cut 0 bases from V and 6 bases from J, with 21 bases between. The CDR3 DNA sequence: TGTGCCAGCAGTTACTCGAAAGGGCTTGCAACACGGGGCGAGCAGTACTTC. It yields the protein CASSYSKGLATRGEQYF.

This clonotype has a count of ten or more. The chain combines TRBV7-9 with TRBJ2-3; D is perhaps TRBD2 (5 bases). Germline-derived CDR1 and CDR2 are SEHNR and FQNEAQ (reference sequence). The V end was cut by 4 bases, the J end by 0 bases, with 11 bases between. The CDR3 has 15 amino acids. CDR3 sequence reads: CASSSTNGSTDTQYF. CDR3 nucleotide sequence: TGTGCCAGCAGCTCGACTAACGGAAGCACAGATACGCAGTATTTT.

This clonotype was detected only a few times. The chain couples TRBV2 to TRBJ1-1; D not certain. This CDR3 spans 15 amino acids. Trimming removed 8 bases from V and 1 base from J, with 17 bases in between. Germline CDR1 SNHLY, CDR2 FYNNEI. The CDR3 loop reads CASELSVGPNTEAFF. CDR3 nucleotides: TGTGCCAGCGAACTAAGCGTAGGGCCGAACACTGAAGCTTTCTTT.

This clonotype was seen only a few times. This chain joins TRBV20-1 and TRBJ1-1, with a possible D match to TRBD1 (6 bases). This CDR3 is 12 amino acids long. V was clipped by 7 bases and J by 7 bases, with 16 bases between them. Germline CDR1 reads DFQATT; CDR2 reads SNEGSKA (reference sequence). CDR3 sequence: CSGLLQGVEAFF. CDR3 DNA: TGCAGTGGGCTACTACAGGGTGTTGAAGCTTTCTTT.